This T cell receptor beta chain is drawn from a study of blood T cell repertoires in COVID-19. Study-level background: Sample material is recorded as cDNA or gDNA derived from T cells, B-cell-depleted T cells, or PBMCs.

Cohorts were assigned according to the clinical history that participants reported. As originally analysed: How many nucleated cells were present was estimated from reference gene primer amplification. Using immunoSEQ multiplex PCR, the repertoire was profiled, and TCRdb retains in-frame clones only, with some absent. V, J and clone size were drawn from that table, and D and trimming were deduced from the DNA. The sample carries around 160,000 clones, approximately 90% recorded once. This TCR was recovered from a woman aged 25 to 39 with acute COVID-19. Sequenced: PBMCs or T cells enriched from blood (not recorded which).

The CDR3: CASSLAGKNHGYTF. The CDR3 DNA is TGTGCCAGCAGTTTAGCAGGGAAAAACCATGGCTACACCTTC. The chain has TRBV27 and TRBJ1-2, with D possibly matching TRBD1 (5 bases). This CDR3 has 14 amino acids. Germline V gene data show CDR1 as MNHEY and CDR2 as SMNVEV (reference sequence). V lost 2 bases and J lost 6, with 13 bases in between.